This is a list of T cell receptor beta chains from one sample in a study of shared clonotypes between healthy human individuals. Sequencing was performed with immunoSEQ multiplex PCR; in TCRdb, only in-frame clones are kept and a portion is missing. The sample carries under 2.5 million clones, just under 95% recorded once. Material: naive CD4+ T cells from PBMCs. These receptors came from a man in his late teens or twenties in good health. Some clones in this sample may be carry-over from other donors' samples. Both conserved end residues are part of each CDR3. D genes are given only for firm matches. Size is omitted from some rows. Given values are once, few, many or a class for expanded clones.

V	J	size	D	CDR3	DNA
TRBV15	TRBJ2-3	-	-	CATSWAGLTDTQYF	TGTGCCACCAGCTGGGCGGGGCTCACAGATACGCAGTATTTT
TRBV6-4	TRBJ2-1	-	-	CASSAGDLGSEQFF	TGTGCCAGCAGTGCTGGGGACCTTGGAAGTGAGCAGTTCTTC
TRBV6-5	TRBJ2-5	-	-	CASGSQGRQETQYF	TGTGCCAGTGGATCCCAGGGGCGTCAAGAGACCCAGTACTTC
TRBV7-2	TRBJ2-3	-	TRBD2	CASSQIGTSGFSTDTQYF	TGTGCCAGCAGCCAAATCGGGACTAGCGGTTTTAGCACAGATACGCAGTATTTT
TRBV19	TRBJ2-5	-	TRBD2	CASRTSGRSGETQYF	TGTGCCAGTAGAACTAGCGGGAGGTCTGGAGAGACCCAGTACTTC
TRBV4-2	TRBJ1-1	-	-	CASSQDSGANTEAFF	TGTGCCAGCAGCCAAGATTCGGGGGCTAACACTGAAGCTTTCTTT
TRBV27	TRBJ1-6	once	-	CASSLIPRHNSPLHF	TGTGCCAGCAGTTTAATCCCCAGGCATAATTCACCCCTCCACTTT
TRBV5-1	TRBJ2-1	-	TRBD1	CASSSGQGNNEQFF	TGCGCCAGCAGCTCGGGACAGGGCAACAATGAGCAGTTCTTC
TRBV11-2	TRBJ2-7	-	-	CASRPLGVHEQYF	TGTGCCAGCAGGCCTCTGGGGGTCCACGAGCAGTACTTC
TRBV9	TRBJ2-3	-	TRBD2	CASSVDISGSRTDTQYF	TGTGCCAGCAGCGTAGATATTAGCGGGAGTCGCACAGATACGCAGTATTTT